Below, 27 T cell receptor beta chains from the same sample are listed, as sequenced in a study of early T cells in non-severe SARS-CoV-2 infection. TCRdb re-analysed the 5' RACE reads in MiXCR, keeping a single row per CDR3 protein. Found here are around 28,000 distinct CDR3 sequences, 4% to 4.5% of them singletons; the top ten hold 4.4%. Sequenced input: whole blood. These receptors originate from an adult who was a healthcare worker with PCR-confirmed SARS-CoV-2 infection or an uninfected control (not recorded which).

The chain combines TRBV28 with TRBJ2-4, with D hard to call. V lost 2 bases and J lost 9, with 11 bases in between. CDR1 is MDHEN, CDR2 SYDVKM, per germline. The CDR3 contains 13 residues. The CDR3 here is CASSLGSVTIQYF. For the CDR3, the DNA is TGTGCCAGCAGTTTAGGTTCAGTAACCATTCAGTACTTC.

This clonotype has a count of ten or more. This sequence joins TRBV12-3 or TRBV12-4 and TRBJ2-1; 7 bases match TRBD2. CDR3 length: 16 residues. The ends lost 5 bases at V and 2 bases at J; junction bases unmatched: 9. The CDR3 DNA reads as TGTGCCAGCAGTACCCAAGCGGGGCTCGCCTACAATGAGCAGTTCTTC. Residues: CASSTQAGLAYNEQFF.

This clonotype occurred a few times. The V call is TRBV5-1, the J call TRBJ2-1; D is ambiguous. Germline CDR1 SGHRS, CDR2 YFSETQ. CDR3 length: 13 amino acids. The ends were cut back, 5 bases at V and 1 base at J, with 7 bases in the middle. CDR3 sequence: CASRSASYNEQFF. In DNA, the CDR3 is TGCGCCAGCAGATCCGCGTCCTACAATGAGCAGTTCTTC.

V and J are TRBV11-2 and TRBJ2-1, with no clear D. CDR1 and CDR2 from the germline V gene are SGHAT and FQNNGV. The V end lost 8 bases, the J end lost 7 bases, and 12 bases lay between the germline ends. The CDR3 spans 12 residues. Written as DNA, the CDR3 is TGTGCCAGCGCCCTAGTGGTTAATGAGCAGTTCTTC. Residues: CASALVVNEQFF. The full variable domain, rest sourced from reference TRBV11-2 and TRBJ2-1, is EAGVAQSPRYKIIEKRQSVAFWCNPISGHATLYWYQQILGQGPKLLIQFQNNGVVDDSQLPKDRFSAERLKGVDSTLKIQPAKLEDSAVYLCASALVVNEQFFGPGTRLTVL.

In its sample, this clonotype was seen a few times. The V and J genes are TRBV28 and TRBJ2-7; a weak D match, TRBD1 (5 bases). V dropped 6 bases and J dropped 1 base, with 16 bases sitting between them. CDR1 and CDR2 from the germline V gene are MDHEN and SYDVKM. The CDR3 contains 15 residues. CDR3 DNA: TGTGCCAGCAGCTTACAGGCACCCCTTTCCTACGAGCAGTACTTC. Translation: CASSLQAPLSYEQYF. Full variable domain (remainder filled in from reference TRBV28 and TRBJ2-7): DVKVTQSSRYLVKRTGEKVFLECVQDMDHENMFWYRQDPGLGLRLIYFSYDVKMKEKGDIPEGYSVSREKKERFSLILESASTNQTSMYLCASSLQAPLSYEQYFGPGTRLTVT.

The chain combines TRBV11-2 with TRBJ2-2; D perhaps matches TRBD2 (6 bases). Trimming left V 1 base short and J 4 bases short, with 13 bases between. Per the germline V gene, CDR1 is SGHAT and CDR2 is FQNNGV. This CDR3 region has 16 residues. The DNA for the CDR3 is TGTGCCAGCAGCTTAGTGGGCCCGGGGGTCACCGGGGAGCTGTTTTTT. This gives the protein CASSLVGPGVTGELFF. Using reference TRBV11-2 and TRBJ2-2 for the parts outside the CDR3, the full variable domain is EAGVAQSPRYKIIEKRQSVAFWCNPISGHATLYWYQQILGQGPKLLIQFQNNGVVDDSQLPKDRFSAERLKGVDSTLKIQPAKLEDSAVYLCASSLVGPGVTGELFFGEGSRLTVL.

A few counts support this clonotype. The chain joins TRBV7-3 to TRBJ1-1; 8 bases map to TRBD1. Germline V gene sequence: CDR1 SGHTA, CDR2 FQGTGA. J was trimmed by 2 bases and V by 4 bases; bases with no gene match: 12. The CDR3 loop spans 17 amino acids. The CDR3 region has the DNA TGTGCCAGCAGCTCCAAGAGGCAGGGGGCGGGAAACACTGAAGCTTTCTTT. It yields the protein CASSSKRQGAGNTEAFF.

The table lists this clonotype with many counts. The genes are TRBV28 and TRBJ2-2; 8 bases fit TRBD1. The CDR3 has 15 amino acids. CDR1 is MDHEN and CDR2 is SYDVKM in the germline V gene. V gave up 5 bases and J gave up 4 bases; unmatched junction bases: 6. This CDR3 is CASSTRTGITGELFF. In DNA, the CDR3 is TGTGCCAGCAGTACCCGGACAGGGATCACCGGGGAGCTGTTTTTT. Full variable domain (remainder filled in from reference TRBV28 and TRBJ2-2): DVKVTQSSRYLVKRTGEKVFLECVQDMDHENMFWYRQDPGLGLRLIYFSYDVKMKEKGDIPEGYSVSREKKERFSLILESASTNQTSMYLCASSTRTGITGELFFGEGSRLTVL.

On this clonotype: This may be a read error: a much more frequent sequence differs by one nucleotide. The V call is TRBV12-3 or TRBV12-4, the J call TRBJ2-5, with 8 bases identical to TRBD2. The CDR3 consists of 14 residues. CDR3 bases: TGTGCCAGCAGACTGGGTAGCGGGAAAGAGACCCAGAACTTC. Translated: CASRLGSGKETQNF.

This clonotype was found many times. The chain recombines TRBV18 with TRBJ2-6; perhaps TRBD1 as D (5 bases). The CDR3 extends over 17 amino acids. V was pared by 4 bases and J by 3 bases, with 16 bases between. Germline lookup yields CDR1 KGHSH and CDR2 LQKENI. The CDR3 nucleotides read TGTGCCAGCTCACTTTATACAGGTCGTCTTGGGGCCAACGTCCTGACTTTC. As protein: CASSLYTGRLGANVLTF.

Ten or more counts support this clonotype. This chain links TRBV14 with TRBJ2-1; the match to TRBD2 covers 10 bases. Looked up from germline, CDR1 is SGHDN and CDR2 is FVKESK. The CDR3 has 15 amino acids. The junction had 4 bases not matched to a gene; V was cut back by 1 base and J by 7 bases. CDR3 sequence reads: CASSQGLAGLNEQFF. The DNA for the CDR3 is TGTGCCAGCAGCCAAGGACTAGCGGGCCTTAATGAGCAGTTCTTC.

The table lists this clonotype with many counts. The CDR3 reads CASSRTAPRREDTEAFF. The CDR3 DNA is TGTGCCAGCAGCAGGACCGCTCCCCGTCGCGAGGACACTGAAGCTTTCTTT. The chain recombines TRBV21-1 with TRBJ1-1. TRBV21-1 is shown as a pseudogene. The CDR3 sequence is 17 residues long.

The chain has TRBV9 and TRBJ2-2; TRBD1 matches 9 bases. This CDR3 has 14 amino acids. The V and J ends lost 4 bases and 8 bases, in that order; junction bases with no gene match: 6. Germline CDR1 and CDR2: SGDLS and YYNGEE. The CDR3 loop is CASSPGQGAGELFF. The CDR3 DNA follows: TGTGCCAGCAGCCCGGGACAGGGTGCGGGGGAGCTGTTTTTT.

This clonotype was counted at least ten times. The chain links TRBV20-1 to TRBJ2-3; no clear D. CDR1 DFQATT and CDR2 SNEGSKA come from the germline V gene (reference sequence). V dropped 6 bases and J dropped 4 bases, with 23 bases sitting between them. The CDR3 extends over 16 amino acids. CDR3 DNA sequence: TGCAGTGCCAACCGAATAAGTTTTTTAAAATCAGATACGCAGTATTTT. It is translated as CSANRISFLKSDTQYF.

This clonotype came up many times. This chain connects TRBV3-1 to TRBJ2-7, with D tentatively TRBD2 (6 bases). The CDR3 loop spans 15 amino acids. Trimming pared 4 bases from V and 3 bases from J, leaving 16 bases between. CDR1 is LGHDT and CDR2 is YNNKEL in the germline V gene (reference sequence). In DNA, the CDR3 is TGTGCCAGCAGCCCCGGTAGCCTAGCGAGCTACGAGCAGTACTTC. As protein: CASSPGSLASYEQYF.

This clonotype has at least ten counts. V gene TRBV19 combines with J gene TRBJ2-7, with 9 bases lining up with TRBD2. V dropped 4 bases and J dropped 0; count of bases not matched to a gene: 4. The CDR3 spans 15 residues. The germline V gene encodes CDR1 LNHDA and CDR2 SQIVND (reference sequence). The CDR3 is CASSTSGGSSYEQYF. The CDR3 DNA reads TGTGCCAGTAGTACCAGCGGGGGGAGCTCCTACGAGCAGTACTTC.

This clonotype occurred many times. The chain carries TRBV27 and TRBJ2-7; no definite D call. V lost 5 bases and J 0 bases, leaving 11 bases between the germline ends. The CDR3 extends over 14 amino acids. CDR1 is MNHEY and CDR2 is SMNVEV in the germline V gene (reference sequence). CDR3 in amino acids: CASSPRAHSYEQYF. In DNA, the CDR3 is TGTGCCAGCAGTCCTAGAGCCCACTCCTACGAGCAGTACTTC.

J is TRBJ2-3 and V is TRBV10-3; TRBD2 matches at 7 bases. CDR1 and CDR2 from the germline V gene are ENHRY and SYGVKD. The CDR3 runs to 15 residues. V shed 6 bases and J 4 bases; nucleotides not matched to a gene: 10. The CDR3 nucleotides are TGTGCCATCAGGGACCTGGGCGGGAGTTCAGATACGCAGTATTTT. This translates into CAIRDLGGSSDTQYF.

This clonotype was detected many times. V gene TRBV7-2 combines with J gene TRBJ1-1; the D is unclear. Trimming removed 7 bases at V and 3 bases at J, with 12 bases between. CDR3 length equals 13 residues. CDR1 is SGHTA, CDR2 FQGNSA, per germline. The CDR3 sequence: CASTPQPYTEAFF. CDR3 nucleotides: TGTGCCAGCACCCCCCAACCGTACACTGAAGCTTTCTTT.

This clonotype was recorded at least ten times. This sequence joins TRBV7-2 and TRBJ1-4; D unclear. Germline values: CDR1 SGHTA, CDR2 FQGNSA. Trimming took 5 bases from V and 5 from J, leaving 15 bases between them. CDR3 length: 15 residues. CDR3 nucleotide sequence: TGTGCCAGCAGCACCCAGAACGGCTGGAATGAAAAACTGTTTTTT. It encodes CASSTQNGWNEKLFF.

This clonotype was seen repeatedly, ten times or more. This chain uses TRBV10-3 with TRBJ2-7; 7 bases agree with TRBD2. Germline lookup yields CDR1 ENHRY and CDR2 SYGVKD. The CDR3 runs to 16 residues. V trimming: 11 bases; J trimming: 6 bases; junction bases outside the gene matches: 22. This CDR3 is CAPSEPSGTTFPEQYF. CDR3 coding DNA: TGTGCCCCTTCGGAACCTAGCGGCACAACATTCCCCGAGCAGTACTTC.

This clonotype was picked up many times. In DNA form, the CDR3 reads TGTGCCAGTAGTATTCCCCCCTCGGACAGGGGACAAATCGAGCAGTTCTTC. It encodes CASSIPPSDRGQIEQFF. The rearrangement joins TRBV19 to TRBJ2-1, with TRBD1 matching over 9 bases. The trim removed 3 bases at V and 10 bases at J, leaving 16 bases unmatched. Germline values: CDR1 LNHDA, CDR2 SQIVND (reference sequence). The CDR3 spans 17 residues.

In this sample, this clonotype turned up many times. The chain links TRBV14 to TRBJ2-2, with D tentatively TRBD2 (6 bases). This CDR3 comprises 16 residues. V shed 4 bases and J shed 6 bases, with 18 bases lying between them. Germline loops: CDR1 SGHDN, CDR2 FVKESK. CDR3 sequence (DNA): TGTGCCAGCAGCCCCCCCCGTCGGAGGGGTCCCGGGGAGCTGTTTTTT. Translation gives CASSPPRRRGPGELFF.

This clonotype was seen repeatedly, ten times or more. The V call is TRBV20-1, the J call TRBJ2-2; unclear D gene. Germline CDR1 reads DFQATT; CDR2 reads SNEGSKA (reference sequence). V was pared by 3 bases and J by 2 bases, with 13 bases between. The CDR3 is made up of 15 amino acids. The CDR3: CSARISLANTGELFF. The CDR3 nucleotides are TGCAGTGCTAGGATTAGCCTCGCTAACACCGGGGAGCTGTTTTTT.

This clonotype turned up a few times. V gene TRBV5-6 combines with J gene TRBJ2-2, with a weak D call TRBD2 (5 bases). Trimming removed 0 bases at V and 0 bases at J, with 9 bases between. The CDR3 has 16 amino acids. Germline-derived CDR1 and CDR2 are SGHDT and YYEEEE. CDR3 coding DNA: TGTGCCAGCAGCTTGGCCGGGGATCCGAACACCGGGGAGCTGTTTTTT. Its translation is CASSLAGDPNTGELFF.

This clonotype has ten or more counts. V usage is TRBV27 and J usage is TRBJ2-7; D tentatively reads TRBD1 or TRBD2 (8 bases each). This CDR3 has 14 amino acids. The germline CDR1 and CDR2 sequences are MNHEY and SMNVEV (reference sequence). The ends were cut back, 4 bases at V and 9 bases at J, with 19 bases in the middle. The chain's CDR3 is CASSSFDRGLGQYF. The DNA of the CDR3 is TGTGCCAGCAGTTCCTTCGACAGGGGACTAGGGCAGTACTTC.

On this clonotype itself: This sequence may be a read error, since a much larger clone differs from it by one base. This chain uses TRBV11-2 with TRBJ2-7; TRBD1 matches at 8 bases. In germline, CDR1 is SGHAT, CDR2 FQNNGV. This CDR3 is 15 amino acids long. V shed 5 bases, J shed 2 bases, and the junction held 8 bases outside the gene matches. The CDR3 sequence is CASSPATGDTYEQYF. CDR3 coding DNA: TGTGCCAGCAGCCCGGCGACAGGGGACACCTACGAGCAGTACTTC.